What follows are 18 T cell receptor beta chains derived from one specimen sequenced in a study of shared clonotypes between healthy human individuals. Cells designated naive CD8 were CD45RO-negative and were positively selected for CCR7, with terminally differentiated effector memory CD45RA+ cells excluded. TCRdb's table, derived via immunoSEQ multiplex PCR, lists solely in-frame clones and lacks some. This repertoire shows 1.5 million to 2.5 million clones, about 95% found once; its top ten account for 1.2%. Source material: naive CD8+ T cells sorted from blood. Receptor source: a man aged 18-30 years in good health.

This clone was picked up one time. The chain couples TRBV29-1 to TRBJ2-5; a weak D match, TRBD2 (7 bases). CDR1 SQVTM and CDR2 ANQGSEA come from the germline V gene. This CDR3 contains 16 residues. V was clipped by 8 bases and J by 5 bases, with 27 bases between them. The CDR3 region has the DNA TGCAGCTTCGAGGGGGGGCGGATAAGTAGTTGGGAGACCCAGTACTTC. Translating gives CSFEGGRISSWETQYF.

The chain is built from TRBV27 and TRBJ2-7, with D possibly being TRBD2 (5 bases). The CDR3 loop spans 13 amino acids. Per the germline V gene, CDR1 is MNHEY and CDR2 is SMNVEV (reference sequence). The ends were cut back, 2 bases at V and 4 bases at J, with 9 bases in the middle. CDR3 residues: CASSLTRRYEQYF. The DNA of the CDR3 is TGTGCCAGCAGTTTAACTAGGCGGTACGAGCAGTACTTC.

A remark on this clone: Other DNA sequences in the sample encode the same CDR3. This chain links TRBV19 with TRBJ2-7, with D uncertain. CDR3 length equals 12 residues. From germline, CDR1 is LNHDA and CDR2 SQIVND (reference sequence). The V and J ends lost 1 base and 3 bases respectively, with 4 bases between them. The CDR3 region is CASSIGGYEQYF. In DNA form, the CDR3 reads TGTGCCAGTAGTATAGGGGGCTACGAGCAGTACTTC.

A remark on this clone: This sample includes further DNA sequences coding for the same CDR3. CDR3 bases: TGCGCCAGCAGCTTGGACCGCGACTCTGGAAACACCATATATTTT. The encoded protein is CASSLDRDSGNTIYF. The rearrangement joins TRBV5-1 to TRBJ1-3; D call uncertain. Germline V gene sequence: CDR1 SGHRS, CDR2 YFSETQ. CDR3 size: 15 residues. The V end lost 0 bases, the J end lost 0 bases, and 7 bases lay between the germline ends.

Here the CDR3 reads CASSQPVGRGGTGELFF. For the CDR3, the DNA is TGCGCCAGCAGCCAACCTGTTGGGAGGGGAGGCACCGGGGAGCTGTTTTTT. This chain uses TRBV4-1 with TRBJ2-2, with 7 bases that match TRBD2. Germline V gene data show CDR1 as MGHRA and CDR2 as YSYEKL. Trimming at V came to 2 bases and at J to 4 bases, leaving 10 bases not matched to a gene. The CDR3 has 17 amino acids.

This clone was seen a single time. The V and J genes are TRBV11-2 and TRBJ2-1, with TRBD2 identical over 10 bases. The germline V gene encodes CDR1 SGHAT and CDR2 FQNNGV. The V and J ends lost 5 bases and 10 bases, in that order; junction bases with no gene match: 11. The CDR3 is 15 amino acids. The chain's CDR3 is CASSHGLAGDSEQFF. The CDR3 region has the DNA TGTGCCAGCAGCCACGGGCTAGCGGGGGACTCGGAGCAGTTCTTC.

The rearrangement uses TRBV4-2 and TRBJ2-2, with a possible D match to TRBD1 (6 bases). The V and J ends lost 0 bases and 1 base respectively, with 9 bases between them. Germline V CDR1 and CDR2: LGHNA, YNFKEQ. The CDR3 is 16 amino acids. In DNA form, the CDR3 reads TGTGCCAGCAGCCAAGACGAGGGGGTGAACACCGGGGAGCTGTTTTTT. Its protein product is CASSQDEGVNTGELFF.

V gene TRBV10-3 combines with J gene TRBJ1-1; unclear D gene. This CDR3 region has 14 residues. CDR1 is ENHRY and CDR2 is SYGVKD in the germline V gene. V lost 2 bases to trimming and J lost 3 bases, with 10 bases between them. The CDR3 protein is CAISEPYGYTEAFF. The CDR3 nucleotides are TGTGCCATCAGTGAGCCATATGGGTACACTGAAGCTTTCTTT.

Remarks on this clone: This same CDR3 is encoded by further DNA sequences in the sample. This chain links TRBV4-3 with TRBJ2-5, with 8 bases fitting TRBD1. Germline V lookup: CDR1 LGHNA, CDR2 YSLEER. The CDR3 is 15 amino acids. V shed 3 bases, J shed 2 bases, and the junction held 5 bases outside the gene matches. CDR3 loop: CASSQGTGSQETQYF. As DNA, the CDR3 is TGCGCCAGCAGCCAGGGGACAGGATCTCAAGAGACCCAGTACTTC.

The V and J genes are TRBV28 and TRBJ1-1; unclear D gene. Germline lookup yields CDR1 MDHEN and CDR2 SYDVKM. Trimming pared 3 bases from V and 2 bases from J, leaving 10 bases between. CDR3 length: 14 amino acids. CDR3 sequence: CASSFYSLNTEAFF. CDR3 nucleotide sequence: TGTGCCAGCAGTTTCTACAGTTTAAACACTGAAGCTTTCTTT.

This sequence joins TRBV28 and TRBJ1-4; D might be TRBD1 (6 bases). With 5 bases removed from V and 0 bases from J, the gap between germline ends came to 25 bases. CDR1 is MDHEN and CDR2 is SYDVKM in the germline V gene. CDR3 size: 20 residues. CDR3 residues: CASSRPSQGPTTATNEKLFF. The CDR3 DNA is TGTGCCAGCAGTCGGCCCTCACAGGGACCGACAACGGCAACTAATGAAAAACTGTTTTTT.

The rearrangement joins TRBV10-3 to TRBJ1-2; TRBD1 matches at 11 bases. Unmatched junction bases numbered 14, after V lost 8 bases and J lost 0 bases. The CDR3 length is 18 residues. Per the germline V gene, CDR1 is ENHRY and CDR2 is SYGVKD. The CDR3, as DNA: TGTGCCATCGAACCCGGGACAGGGGGACTGTGGGCTAACTATGGCTACACCTTC. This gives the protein CAIEPGTGGLWANYGYTF.

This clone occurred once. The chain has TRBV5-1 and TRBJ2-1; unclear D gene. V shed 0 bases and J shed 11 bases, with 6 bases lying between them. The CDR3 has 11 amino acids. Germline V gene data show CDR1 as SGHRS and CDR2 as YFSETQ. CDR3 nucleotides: TGCGCCAGCAGCTTGGGTGAGAAGCAGTTCTTC. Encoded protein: CASSLGEKQFF. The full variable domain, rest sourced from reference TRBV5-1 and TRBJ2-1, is KAGVTQTPRYLIKTRGQQVTLSCSPISGHRSVSWYQQTPGQGLQFLFEYFSETQRNKGNFPGRFSGRQFSNSRSEMNVSTLELGDSALYLCASSLGEKQFFGPGTRLTVL.

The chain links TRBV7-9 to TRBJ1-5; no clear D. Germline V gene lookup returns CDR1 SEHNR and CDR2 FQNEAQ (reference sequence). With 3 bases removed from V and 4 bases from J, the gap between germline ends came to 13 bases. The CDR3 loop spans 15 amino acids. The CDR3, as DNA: TGTGCCAGCAGCTTTGGTGGGGAAGGGAATCAGCCCCAGCATTTT. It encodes CASSFGGEGNQPQHF.

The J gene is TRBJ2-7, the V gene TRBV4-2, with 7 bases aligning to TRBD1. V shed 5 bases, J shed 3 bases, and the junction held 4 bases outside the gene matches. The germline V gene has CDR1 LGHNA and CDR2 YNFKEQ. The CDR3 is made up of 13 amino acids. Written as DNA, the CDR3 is TGTGCCAGCAGCGAGAGGACAGGCTACGAGCAGTACTTC. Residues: CASSERTGYEQYF.

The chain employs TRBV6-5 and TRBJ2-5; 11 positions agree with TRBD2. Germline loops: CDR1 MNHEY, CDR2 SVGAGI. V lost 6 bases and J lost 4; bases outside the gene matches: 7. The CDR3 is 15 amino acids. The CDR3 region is CASSLTSGGTETQYF. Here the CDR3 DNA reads TGTGCCAGCAGCTTAACTAGCGGGGGTACAGAGACCCAGTACTTC.

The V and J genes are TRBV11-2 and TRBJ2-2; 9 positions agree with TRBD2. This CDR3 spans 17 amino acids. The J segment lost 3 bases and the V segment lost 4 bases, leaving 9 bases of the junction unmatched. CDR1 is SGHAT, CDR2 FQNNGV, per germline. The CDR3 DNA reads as TGTGCCAGCAGCTCAAGCAGTCTAGCGGGATACACCGGGGAGCTGTTTTTT. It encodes CASSSSSLAGYTGELFF.

Written as DNA, the CDR3 is TGTGCCAGCAGCACGGGAACCCGGACTAGCGCTTACAATGAGCAGTTCTTC. Its translation is CASSTGTRTSAYNEQFF. The V gene is TRBV7-6, the J gene TRBJ2-1; 9 bases map to TRBD2. Germline values: CDR1 SGHVS, CDR2 FNYEAQ. Unmatched junction bases numbered 12, after V lost 5 bases and J lost 4 bases. The CDR3 runs 17 residues.